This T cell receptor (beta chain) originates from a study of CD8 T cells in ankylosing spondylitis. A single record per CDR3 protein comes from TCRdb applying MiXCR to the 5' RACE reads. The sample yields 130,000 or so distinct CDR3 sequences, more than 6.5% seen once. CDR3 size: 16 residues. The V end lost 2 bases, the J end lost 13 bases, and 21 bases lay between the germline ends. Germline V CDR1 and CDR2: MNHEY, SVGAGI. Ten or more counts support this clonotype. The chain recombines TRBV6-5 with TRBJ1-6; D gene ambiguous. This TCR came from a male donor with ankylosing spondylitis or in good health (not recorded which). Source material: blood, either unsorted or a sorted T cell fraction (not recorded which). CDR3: CASSYKARQSDVPLHF. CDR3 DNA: TGTGCCAGCAGTTACAAGGCCCGGCAGTCCGACGTGCCCCTCCACTTT.